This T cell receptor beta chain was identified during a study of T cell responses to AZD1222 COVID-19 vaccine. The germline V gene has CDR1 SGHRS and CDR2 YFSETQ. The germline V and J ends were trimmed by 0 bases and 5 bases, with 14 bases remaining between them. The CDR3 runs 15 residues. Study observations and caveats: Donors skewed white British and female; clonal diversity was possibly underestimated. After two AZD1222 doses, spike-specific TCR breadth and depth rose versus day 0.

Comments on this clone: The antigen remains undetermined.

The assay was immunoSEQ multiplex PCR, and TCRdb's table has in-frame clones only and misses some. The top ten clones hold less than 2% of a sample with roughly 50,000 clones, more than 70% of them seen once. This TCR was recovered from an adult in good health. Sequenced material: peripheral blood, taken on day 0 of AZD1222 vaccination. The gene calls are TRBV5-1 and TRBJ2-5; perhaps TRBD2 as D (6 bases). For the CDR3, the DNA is TGCGCCAGCAGCTTGGACACTAGCCCGCCGGAGACCCAGTACTTC. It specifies CASSLDTSPPETQYF.